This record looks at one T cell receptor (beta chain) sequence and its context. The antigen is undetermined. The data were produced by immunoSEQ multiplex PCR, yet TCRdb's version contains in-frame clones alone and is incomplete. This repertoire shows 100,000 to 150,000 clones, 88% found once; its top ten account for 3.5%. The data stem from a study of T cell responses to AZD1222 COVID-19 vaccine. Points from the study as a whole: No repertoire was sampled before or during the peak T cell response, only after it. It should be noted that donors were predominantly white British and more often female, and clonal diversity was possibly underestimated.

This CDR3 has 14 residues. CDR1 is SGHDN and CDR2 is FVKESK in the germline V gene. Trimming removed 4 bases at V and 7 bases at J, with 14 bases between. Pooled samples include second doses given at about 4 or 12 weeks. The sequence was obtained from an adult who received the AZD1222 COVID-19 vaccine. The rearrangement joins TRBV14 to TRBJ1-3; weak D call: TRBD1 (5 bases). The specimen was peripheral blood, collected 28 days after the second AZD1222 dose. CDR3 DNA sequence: TGTGCCAGCAGCCTACAGGAGTGGGGGAACACCATATATTTT. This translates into CASSLQEWGNTIYF.